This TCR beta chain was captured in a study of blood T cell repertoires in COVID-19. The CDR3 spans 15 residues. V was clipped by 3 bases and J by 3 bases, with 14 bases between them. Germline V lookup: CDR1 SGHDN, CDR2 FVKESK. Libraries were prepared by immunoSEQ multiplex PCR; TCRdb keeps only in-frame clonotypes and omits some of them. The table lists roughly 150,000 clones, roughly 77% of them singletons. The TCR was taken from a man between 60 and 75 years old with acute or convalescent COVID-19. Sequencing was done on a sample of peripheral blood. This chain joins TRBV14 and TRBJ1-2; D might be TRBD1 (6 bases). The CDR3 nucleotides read TGTGCCAGCAGCCAGCCGTCGGCAGGGGACTATGGCTACACCTTC. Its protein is CASSQPSAGDYGYTF.